Below, 27 T cell receptor beta chains from the same sample are listed, as sequenced in a study of T cell repertoires in cytomegalovirus infection. Using its own MiXCR run on the reads, TCRdb lists one record per CDR3 protein. The table includes about 360,000 distinct CDR3 sequences, 15% to 20% detected once. The sequencing sample was made of PBMCs. These receptor sequences come from a human donor in good health (CMV status not recorded). Some clones in this sample may be carry-over from other donors' samples.

V is TRBV6-6 and J is TRBJ1-5; D remains unclear. Between the trimmed V and J ends, which lost 2 bases and 7 bases, there was a span of 9 bases. The CDR3 is 13 amino acids. Germline CDR1 and CDR2: MNHNY and SVGAGI (reference sequence). The CDR3 loop reads CASSYRVEQPQHF. CDR3 nucleotide sequence: TGTGCCAGCAGTTACAGGGTTGAACAGCCCCAGCATTTT.

A few counts support this clonotype. The chain combines TRBV27 with TRBJ1-6; tentatively, D is TRBD1 (5 bases). The CDR3 consists of 14 residues. The germline gives CDR1 MNHEY, CDR2 SMNVEV (reference sequence). V was trimmed by 4 bases and J by 8 bases, leaving 12 bases between them. This chain's CDR3 is CASSSTVSYSPLHF. CDR3 bases: TGTGCCAGCAGTTCGACAGTATCTTATTCACCCCTCCACTTT.

This clonotype was detected many times. The rearrangement links TRBV6-6 to TRBJ2-4; D may be TRBD1 (5 bases). Trimming left V 0 bases short and J 0 bases short, with 15 bases between. The CDR3 has 18 amino acids. CDR1 and CDR2 (germline): MNHNY, SVGAGI (reference sequence). The DNA of the CDR3 is TGTGCCAGCAGTTACTCGACTCCATCAAGGGGAGCCAAAAACATTCAGTACTTC. As protein: CASSYSTPSRGAKNIQYF.

This clonotype was found many times. The chain employs TRBV7-9 and TRBJ2-1; no firm D call. V gave up 5 bases and J gave up 5 bases, with 10 bases separating them. Germline V gene data show CDR1 as SEHNR and CDR2 as FQNEAQ (reference sequence). This CDR3 region has 13 residues. The CDR3 DNA follows: TGTGCCAGCAGCCCAGCCCCAGACAATGAGCAGTTCTTC. It translates to CASSPAPDNEQFF.

The table lists this clonotype with a few counts. V and J are TRBV7-2 and TRBJ2-3, with 10 nucleotides matching TRBD2. The germline gives CDR1 SGHTA, CDR2 FQGNSA. V was pared by 3 bases and J by 4 bases, with 4 bases of the junction left unmatched. The CDR3 totals 15 residues. The CDR3 loop reads CASSFLAGVADTQYF. The CDR3 DNA sequence: TGTGCCAGCAGCTTCCTAGCGGGAGTTGCAGATACGCAGTATTTT.

The rearrangement joins TRBV7-2 to TRBJ2-5, with TRBD1 matching over 11 bases. This CDR3 is built from 13 residues. V was clipped by 7 bases and J by 4 bases; unmatched bases: 2. Germline CDR1 is SGHTA and CDR2 is FQGNSA. CDR3 loop: CASTGTGGETQYF. The CDR3 coding sequence is TGTGCCAGCACCGGGACAGGGGGAGAGACCCAGTACTTC.

Many counts were recorded for this clonotype. For the CDR3, the DNA is TGTGCCAGCAGCCCGCAGGCCCTAAATTCTGGAAACACCATATATTTT. Protein sequence: CASSPQALNSGNTIYF. The genes are TRBV7-2 and TRBJ1-3; no clear D gene. This CDR3 contains 16 residues. In germline, CDR1 is SGHTA, CDR2 FQGNSA. V was cut by 5 bases and J by 1 base, with 15 bases left in between.

This clonotype was counted ten times or more. The chain carries TRBV12-3 or TRBV12-4 and TRBJ1-1, with no clear D. The CDR3 is 14 residues long. Trimming took 2 bases from V and 2 from J, leaving 9 bases between them. CDR3 residues: CASSLLRVNTEAFF. The DNA of the CDR3 is TGTGCCAGCAGTTTATTACGGGTTAACACTGAAGCTTTCTTT.

The chain combines TRBV27 with TRBJ2-3; no firm D call. CDR3 length: 17 residues. In germline, CDR1 is MNHEY, CDR2 SMNVEV (reference sequence). Trimming cost V 5 bases and J 2 bases, with 20 bases left between them. DNA for the CDR3: TGTGCCAGCAGTCCTCATCTTGGCACCGACCCCACAGATACGCAGTATTTT. Translation: CASSPHLGTDPTDTQYF.

This clonotype was counted only a few times. The rearrangement links TRBV27 to TRBJ2-5, with D unclear. The V gene's germline CDR1 is MNHEY and CDR2 SMNVEV (reference sequence). V gave up 5 bases and J gave up 9 bases, with 19 bases separating them. The CDR3 consists of 14 residues. CDR3 DNA sequence: TGTGCCAGCAGTCCATTGGCCCCCCAGTACGCCCAGTACTTC. Its protein product is CASSPLAPQYAQYF.

This clonotype has at least ten counts. The rearrangement joins TRBV7-2 to TRBJ1-2; 7 nucleotides match TRBD1. This CDR3 region has 14 residues. Germline trimming cut 5 bases from V and 0 bases from J; bases unmatched to any gene: 3. In germline, CDR1 is SGHTA, CDR2 FQGNSA. The CDR3 is CASSRTGPNYGYTF. The CDR3 DNA reads TGTGCCAGCAGCCGGACAGGTCCTAACTATGGCTACACCTTC.

The genes are TRBV29-1 and TRBJ2-2, with a tentative D call TRBD1 (6 bases). The CDR3 contains 14 residues. Trimming shortened V by 7 bases and J by 5 bases, and 17 bases separated the two germline ends. Germline CDR1 reads SQVTM; CDR2 reads ANQGSEA. The chain's CDR3 is CSASPGVRTGELFF. The CDR3 DNA reads as TGCAGCGCCTCCCCAGGGGTGCGGACCGGGGAGCTGTTTTTT.

This clonotype was seen only a few times. The chain has TRBV2 and TRBJ1-2; D may be TRBD1 (5 bases). Germline loops: CDR1 SNHLY, CDR2 FYNNEI. V lost 4 bases, J lost 7 bases, and 13 bases lay in between. The length of the CDR3 is 13 residues. Written as DNA, the CDR3 is TGTGCCAGCAGTGCGACCCCCCAGGGTGGCTACACCTTC. Encoded protein: CASSATPQGGYTF.

The rearrangement uses TRBV5-4 and TRBJ2-3; possibly TRBD1 or TRBD2 for D (5 bases each). The V end lost 1 base, the J end lost 3 bases, and 15 bases lay between the germline ends. The CDR3 loop spans 16 amino acids. CDR1 and CDR2 from the germline V gene are SGHNT and YYREEE (reference sequence). The CDR3 loop reads CASSLRGRRVTDTQYF. In DNA, the CDR3 is TGTGCCAGCAGCTTGAGGGGACGGAGAGTTACAGATACGCAGTATTTT.

The CDR3 is CAFPRAGYTF. The CDR3 DNA follows: TGTGCCTTTCCTAGAGCTGGCTACACCTTC. This rearrangement joins TRBV12-3 or TRBV12-4 to TRBJ1-2; D is uncertain. The CDR3 runs to 10 residues. V lost 11 bases, J lost 7 bases, and 11 bases lay in between.

There are a few counts of this clonotype. The chain is built from TRBV2 and TRBJ2-1; possible D gene TRBD2, 5 bases. There are 13 residues in the CDR3. V gave up 9 bases and J gave up 4 bases, with 13 bases separating them. Germline V lookup: CDR1 SNHLY, CDR2 FYNNEI. Here the CDR3 reads CASWLSGYNEQFF. CDR3 sequence (DNA): TGTGCCAGTTGGCTATCGGGGTACAATGAGCAGTTCTTC.

V and J are TRBV6-6 and TRBJ2-7; 8 bases map to TRBD2. V gave up 0 bases and J gave up 2 bases; unmatched junction bases: 6. Looked up from germline, CDR1 is MNHNY and CDR2 is SVGAGI (reference sequence). The CDR3 loop spans 16 amino acids. The CDR3 region has the DNA TGTGCCAGCAGTTACTCTACCACTAGCGGACCCTACGAGCAGTACTTC. This sequence encodes CASSYSTTSGPYEQYF.

Note on this clonotype: A much more abundant neighbour one base away suggests this may be a read error. The chain combines TRBV7-2 with TRBJ2-1; D uncertain. Per germline, CDR1 SGHTA and CDR2 FQGNSA. The CDR3 is 11 amino acids. The CDR3 sequence is CARSFGSGQFF. The DNA of the CDR3 is TGTGCCAGAAGCTTTGGCTCGGGGCAGTTCTTC.

The table lists this clonotype with many counts. The chain is built from TRBV7-9 and TRBJ2-7; 9 bases are shared with TRBD1. The CDR3 is made up of 14 amino acids. V lost 5 bases and J lost 3; bases outside the gene matches: 5. Germline CDR1 SEHNR, CDR2 FQNEAQ (reference sequence). The chain's CDR3 is CASSVPGQGYEQYF. CDR3 nucleotide sequence: TGTGCCAGCAGCGTTCCGGGACAGGGCTACGAGCAGTACTTC.

In this sample, this clonotype turned up a few times. This chain uses TRBV6-5 with TRBJ2-1; D may be TRBD1 (5 bases). There are 13 residues in the CDR3. From germline, CDR1 is MNHEY and CDR2 SVGAGI. Trimming shortened V by 8 bases and J by 8 bases, and 16 bases separated the two germline ends. The CDR3 spells CASSESARDEQFF. CDR3 in DNA: TGTGCCAGCTCCGAATCGGCCAGGGATGAGCAGTTCTTC.

The chain employs TRBV20-1 and TRBJ2-1; the match to TRBD2 covers 8 bases. Germline-derived CDR1 and CDR2 are DFQATT and SNEGSKA (reference sequence). V gave up 0 bases and J gave up 5 bases; unmatched junction bases: 9. The CDR3 sequence is 16 residues long. CDR3 coding DNA: TGCAGTGCTAGAGACCCCCGGGGGGGTGGGAACAATGAGCAGTTCTTC. Residues: CSARDPRGGGNNEQFF.

This clonotype was seen many times. The V and J genes are TRBV7-8 and TRBJ1-3; D ambiguous. Germline CDR1 reads SGHVS; CDR2 reads FQNEAQ. V shed 2 bases and J shed 0 bases, with 5 bases lying between them. The length of the CDR3 is 14 residues. This CDR3 reads CASSLIRSGNTIYF. For the CDR3, the DNA is TGTGCCAGCAGCTTAATCCGCTCTGGAAACACCATATATTTT. The full variable domain, completed using reference TRBV7-8 and TRBJ1-3, is GAGVSQSPRYKVAKRGQDVALRCDPISGHVSLFWYQQALGQGPEFLTYFQNEAQLDKSGLPSDRFFAERPEGSVSTLKIQRTQQEDSAVYLCASSLIRSGNTIYFGEGSWLTVV.

This clonotype was counted ten times or more. The chain uses TRBV7-9 and TRBJ2-3, with D perhaps assigned TRBD1 or TRBD2 (5 bases each). The CDR3 runs to 13 residues. V lost 4 bases, J lost 6 bases, and 11 bases lay in between. Looked up from germline, CDR1 is SEHNR and CDR2 is FQNEAQ (reference sequence). This CDR3 is CASSSGTLDTQYF. In DNA, the CDR3 is TGTGCCAGCAGCTCTGGGACCCTGGATACGCAGTATTTT. Complete variable domain (other parts from reference TRBV7-9 and TRBJ2-3): DTGVSQNPRHKITKRGQNVTFRCDPISEHNRLYWYRQTLGQGPEFLTYFQNEAQLEKSRLLSDRFSAERPKGSFSTLEIQRTEQGDSAMYLCASSSGTLDTQYFGPGTRLTVL.

This clonotype has only a few counts. The rearrangement links TRBV12-3 or TRBV12-4 to TRBJ1-5; D not certain. The CDR3 spans 13 residues. The ends were cut back, 5 bases at V and 4 bases at J, with 9 bases in the middle. In nucleotides, the CDR3 is TGTGCCAGCAGTAGGCAGGCAAATCAGCCCCAGCATTTT. Translated, it gives CASSRQANQPQHF.

This clonotype was seen many times. This chain connects TRBV4-1 to TRBJ1-1, with D possibly matching TRBD1 (6 bases). Looked up from germline, CDR1 is MGHRA and CDR2 is YSYEKL. The CDR3 consists of 14 residues. V was clipped by 6 bases and J by 5 bases, with 16 bases between them. The CDR3 nucleotides are TGCGCCAGCAGACCACCCGGGGGGCGGACTGAAGCTTTCTTT. Protein: CASRPPGGRTEAFF.

This clonotype was observed many times. V and J are TRBV7-9 and TRBJ2-7; TRBD1 is a possible D gene (6 bases). Trimming left V 1 base short and J 6 bases short, with 13 bases between. The CDR3 consists of 14 residues. Looked up from germline, CDR1 is SEHNR and CDR2 is FQNEAQ (reference sequence). The CDR3 region is CASSLVYAGAEQYF. CDR3 nucleotide sequence: TGTGCCAGCAGCTTAGTTTATGCAGGGGCCGAGCAGTACTTC.

This clonotype has just a few counts. This chain joins TRBV19 and TRBJ2-2; D call uncertain. CDR3 length: 11 amino acids. V was trimmed by 3 bases and J by 6 bases, leaving 2 bases between them. Germline CDR1 reads LNHDA; CDR2 reads SQIVND (reference sequence). The CDR3 spells CASSMAGELFF. The CDR3 DNA is TGTGCCAGTAGTATGGCCGGGGAGCTGTTTTTT.